Presented here are 23 T cell receptor beta chains from one specimen sequenced in a study of beta chain features in type 1 diabetes. Findings of the study overall: Among patients with Type 1 diabetes, TCRB CDR3s were moderately but significantly shorter in every one of the four CD4+ subsets.

The antigens these receptors bind are not known. The whole isolated RNA underwent reverse transcription, so sequencing captured expressed TCRB transcripts. The protocol was immunoSEQ multiplex PCR, while the TCRdb copy is restricted to in-frame clones and leaves out a portion. This table holds hundreds of thousands of clones, about 14% found once. Sequenced sample: naive CD4+ T cells from blood. Every receptor here comes from a man aged 18 to 29 with type 1 diabetes.

The table lists this clone with a few counts. This rearrangement joins TRBV25-1 to TRBJ1-1; D is undetermined. Germline V lookup: CDR1 MGHDK, CDR2 SYGVNS. V was shortened by 1 base and J by 6 bases, with 15 bases between the two germline ends. CDR3 length: 15 residues. CDR3 coding DNA: TGTGCCAGCAGTGAATTCAGTGCGGGTTACGCTGAAGCTTTCTTT. Translated: CASSEFSAGYAEAFF.

The chain combines TRBV6-5 with TRBJ2-5, with D perhaps matching TRBD2 (5 bases). Germline-derived CDR1 and CDR2 are MNHEY and SVGAGI. The CDR3 loop spans 15 amino acids. Trimming cost V 2 bases and J 5 bases, with 15 bases left between them. The chain's CDR3 is CASSYIPGNSETQYF. The CDR3 DNA reads as TGTGCCAGCAGTTACATTCCGGGAAATTCGGAGACCCAGTACTTC.

This clone has a handful of counts. This chain links TRBV21-1 with TRBJ2-6; the table's D call, TRBD2, was not checked against the DNA. TRBV21-1 is recorded as a pseudogene. This CDR3 region has 16 residues. The CDR3 nucleotides are TGTGCCAGCAGCAAAGTAATTTACTCTGGGGCCAACGTCCTGACTTTC. Translating it yields CASSKVIYSGANVLTF.

The rearrangement uses TRBV30 and TRBJ1-1; D gene unclear. Trimming took 6 bases from V and 11 from J, leaving 13 bases between them. The CDR3 extends over 10 amino acids. Germline V lookup: CDR1 GTSNPN, CDR2 SVGIG (reference sequence). Here the CDR3 DNA reads TGTGCCTGTTGGCGGGGTTTGGCTTTCTTT. It codes for CACWRGLAFF.

The genes are TRBV30 and TRBJ2-5; D perhaps matches TRBD1 (5 bases). This CDR3 contains 12 residues. Germline V gives CDR1 GTSNPN, CDR2 SVGIG (reference sequence). The V end was cut by 7 bases, the J end by 1 base, with 10 bases between. The CDR3: CAYSTVQETQYF. In nucleotides, the CDR3 is TGTGCCTACTCGACAGTCCAAGAGACCCAGTACTTC.

This clone occurred a few times. The gene calls are TRBV27 and TRBJ1-1, with D perhaps matching TRBD1 (6 bases). Germline V gene lookup returns CDR1 MNHEY and CDR2 SMNVEV (reference sequence). This CDR3 has 16 amino acids. V gave up 2 bases and J gave up 1 base, with 14 bases separating them. The CDR3 nucleotides read TGTGCCAGCAGTTTAATCCTCGACAGGAGGAACACTGAAGCTTTCTTT. It translates to CASSLILDRRNTEAFF.

V and J are TRBV16 and TRBJ1-5; D call uncertain. The CDR3 is 16 amino acids. With 0 bases removed from V and 8 bases from J, the gap between germline ends came to 17 bases. Germline CDR1 and CDR2: KGHSY and FQNENV. The CDR3 loop reads CASSQSMEGRFKPQHF. In DNA form, the CDR3 reads TGTGCCAGCAGCCAATCTATGGAGGGTCGATTTAAGCCCCAGCATTTT.

This chain uses TRBV28 with TRBJ2-3; either TRBD1 or TRBD2 may fit D (5 bases each). Looked up from germline, CDR1 is MDHEN and CDR2 is SYDVKM. This CDR3 is 15 amino acids long. Trimming removed 2 bases from V and 2 bases from J, with 11 bases in between. DNA for the CDR3: TGTGCCAGCAGTTTAGGGGGTTCGAACACAGATACGCAGTATTTT. It specifies CASSLGGSNTDTQYF.

As to this clone: Different DNA sequences within this sample yield the same CDR3. The J gene is TRBJ2-6, the V gene TRBV27; tentatively, D is TRBD2 (6 bases). Trimming took off 3 bases at V and 2 bases at J, with 8 bases between the two ends. The germline gives CDR1 MNHEY, CDR2 SMNVEV (reference sequence). The CDR3 totals 15 residues. CDR3 in DNA: TGTGCCAGCAGTTTCGGGGGAACTGGGGCCAACGTCCTGACTTTC. Translating gives CASSFGGTGANVLTF.

This clone was recorded a few times. V and J are TRBV20-1 and TRBJ1-2; perhaps TRBD1 as D (5 bases). The V gene's germline CDR1 is DFQATT and CDR2 SNEGSKA (reference sequence). There are 11 residues in the CDR3. V lost 0 bases to trimming and J lost 7 bases, with 6 bases between them. CDR3 in amino acids: CSARDQGGYTF. In nucleotides, the CDR3 is TGCAGTGCTAGAGATCAGGGTGGCTACACCTTC.

The chain couples TRBV9 to TRBJ2-2, with D unresolved. The germline V gene has CDR1 SGDLS and CDR2 YYNGEE. The CDR3 contains 13 residues. V was shortened by 6 bases and J by 2 bases, with 8 bases between the two germline ends. CDR3 DNA: TGTGCCAGCAAAACTTTTAACACCGGGGAGCTGTTTTTT. Its protein is CASKTFNTGELFF.

The chain carries TRBV4-2 and TRBJ2-7, with a weak D call TRBD1 (5 bases). CDR1 and CDR2 (germline): LGHNA, YNFKEQ. The V end was cut by 1 base, the J end by 0 bases, with 10 bases between. The CDR3 contains 15 residues. The CDR3 region is CASSQALRGSYEQYF. In DNA, the CDR3 is TGTGCCAGCAGCCAAGCCCTAAGGGGCTCCTACGAGCAGTACTTC.

This clone was seen a handful of times. The V and J genes are TRBV7-9 and TRBJ2-5; D is unresolved. Germline CDR1 reads SEHNR; CDR2 reads FQNEAQ (reference sequence). The V and J ends lost 5 bases and 2 bases respectively, with 9 bases between them. The CDR3 has 13 residues. CDR3: CASSRSAQETQYF. Written as DNA, the CDR3 is TGTGCCAGCAGCAGGAGCGCGCAAGAGACCCAGTACTTC.

This clone was observed a few times. The same CDR3 also results from other DNA sequences found in this sample. J is TRBJ2-7 and V is TRBV6-5, with D tentatively TRBD1 (6 bases). V lost 5 bases and J lost 3, with 8 bases in between. CDR1 and CDR2 (germline): MNHEY, SVGAGI. This CDR3 has 12 amino acids. The CDR3 is CASSEQGYEQYF. In DNA form, the CDR3 reads TGTGCCAGCAGTGAACAGGGCTACGAGCAGTACTTC.

The rearrangement links TRBV9 to TRBJ2-7; 7 bases fit TRBD1. The CDR3 covers 13 residues. V shed 7 bases and J 6 bases; nucleotides not matched to a gene: 10. Looked up from germline, CDR1 is SGDLS and CDR2 is YYNGEE. CDR3 DNA: TGTGCCAGCTCCCGACAGGGTTGGGGCGAGCAGTACTTC. It yields the protein CASSRQGWGEQYF.

The CDR3 is CSVRDRMWETQYF. The CDR3 DNA is TGCAGCGTCCGGGACAGGATGTGGGAGACCCAGTACTTC. This chain uses TRBV29-1 with TRBJ2-5; TRBD1 matches at 8 bases. The CDR3 is 13 amino acids. Per germline, CDR1 SQVTM and CDR2 ANQGSEA. The V gene end was trimmed by 6 bases and the J gene end by 5 bases; junction bases not matched to a gene: 8.

The chain combines TRBV29-1 with TRBJ2-2; 10 nucleotides match TRBD1. The ends lost 4 bases at V and 5 bases at J; junction bases unmatched: 7. Germline V gene lookup returns CDR1 SQVTM and CDR2 ANQGSEA. CDR3 length: 15 residues. Written as DNA, the CDR3 is TGCAGCGTTGGGCGGGACAGGGGTTTTACCGGGGAGCTGTTTTTT. It encodes CSVGRDRGFTGELFF.

The rearrangement joins TRBV28 to TRBJ2-7; 8 bases align to TRBD1. Unmatched junction bases numbered 4, after V lost 6 bases and J lost 3 bases. Germline V gives CDR1 MDHEN, CDR2 SYDVKM. This CDR3 is built from 13 residues. The DNA of the CDR3 is TGTGCCAGCAGCGGACAGGGAGGCTACGAGCAGTACTTC. It yields the protein CASSGQGGYEQYF. Looking up the rest from reference TRBV28 and TRBJ2-7 gives the full variable domain: DVKVTQSSRYLVKRTGEKVFLECVQDMDHENMFWYRQDPGLGLRLIYFSYDVKMKEKGDIPEGYSVSREKKERFSLILESASTNQTSMYLCASSGQGGYEQYFGPGTRLTVT.

This chain joins TRBV19 and TRBJ2-7, with 11 bases aligning to TRBD2. The ends lost 3 bases at V and 6 bases at J; junction bases unmatched: 7. The CDR3 runs to 15 residues. Per germline, CDR1 LNHDA and CDR2 SQIVND (reference sequence). Written as DNA, the CDR3 is TGTGCCAGTAGTATTAAGCCTAGCGGGAGGTTCGAGCAGTACTTC. Its protein product is CASSIKPSGRFEQYF.

The CDR3 region is CASSPLAGHTDTQYF. As DNA, the CDR3 is TGTGCCAGCAGCCCCTTAGCGGGGCACACAGATACGCAGTATTTT. The chain combines TRBV9 with TRBJ2-3; TRBD2 matches 8 bases. V was clipped by 4 bases and J by 2 bases; unmatched bases: 6. The CDR3 loop spans 15 amino acids. The germline gives CDR1 SGDLS, CDR2 YYNGEE.

A word on this clone: Other DNA sequences in the sample encode the same CDR3. This rearrangement joins TRBV30 to TRBJ2-7; D not certain. With 5 bases removed from V and 6 bases from J, the gap between germline ends came to 11 bases. This CDR3 comprises 11 residues. From germline, CDR1 is GTSNPN and CDR2 SVGIG (reference sequence). This CDR3 reads CAWDRLGEQYF. The CDR3 nucleotides read TGTGCCTGGGACCGTCTGGGCGAGCAGTACTTC. Looking up the rest from reference TRBV30 and TRBJ2-7 gives the full variable domain: SQTIHQWPATLVQPVGSPLSLECTVEGTSNPNLYWYRQAAGRGLQLLFYSVGIGQISSEVPQNLSASRPQDRQFILSSKKLLLSDSGFYLCAWDRLGEQYFGPGTRLTVT.

The chain combines TRBV18 with TRBJ2-1; D unresolved. CDR1 is KGHSH, CDR2 LQKENI, per germline. This CDR3 region has 14 residues. Trimming left V 2 bases short and J 8 bases short, with 13 bases between. CDR3: CASSPSTRSDEQFF. In DNA form, the CDR3 reads TGTGCCAGCTCACCAAGTACTCGATCGGATGAGCAGTTCTTC.

This clone was observed a few times. The V call is TRBV6-6, the J call TRBJ1-2; 7 nucleotides match TRBD1. V was clipped by 7 bases and J by 5 bases; unmatched bases: 10. This CDR3 region has 14 residues. Germline V gene data show CDR1 as MNHNY and CDR2 as SVGAGI (reference sequence). The DNA of the CDR3 is TGTGCCAGCACCGCGTCGACAGGGCTATATGGCTACACCTTC. This sequence encodes CASTASTGLYGYTF.